This T cell receptor beta chain stems from a study of regulatory T cells in long-lasting Graves disease. This clonotype has a count of ten or more. What it recognizes is unknown. Time point indicated: persistent/refractory GD, antithyroid drugs over 5 years with positive TRAb. PBMCs were the source of the RNA used for TCR sequencing. Looked up from germline, CDR1 is MDHEN and CDR2 is SYDVKM. Losses at the gene ends were 6 bases for V and 0 bases for J; bases not matched to a gene: 6. The length of the CDR3 is 15 residues. Study results and caveats: Accuracy may have suffered from the small sample size. Compared with new cases, persistent Graves' patients showed reduced TCR diversity.

Investigators prepared the TCR beta libraries by applying iRepertoire HTBI primers and Arm-PCR of CDR3 regions. TCRdb independently ran MiXCR on the multiplex PCR reads; one entry per CDR3 protein. This table has over 450,000 distinct CDR3 sequences, 20% to 25% appearing once. This rearrangement joins TRBV28 to TRBJ2-7; 9 bases fit TRBD1. Source: peripheral blood mononuclear cells (PBMCs), taken when the disease was refractory, from a patient treated with antithyroid drugs. This clonotype originated in a female donor with Graves disease. The CDR3 DNA follows: TGTGCCAGCAGCCTGCCGGGACAGGGCTCCTACGAGCAGTACTTC. Protein product: CASSLPGQGSYEQYF.